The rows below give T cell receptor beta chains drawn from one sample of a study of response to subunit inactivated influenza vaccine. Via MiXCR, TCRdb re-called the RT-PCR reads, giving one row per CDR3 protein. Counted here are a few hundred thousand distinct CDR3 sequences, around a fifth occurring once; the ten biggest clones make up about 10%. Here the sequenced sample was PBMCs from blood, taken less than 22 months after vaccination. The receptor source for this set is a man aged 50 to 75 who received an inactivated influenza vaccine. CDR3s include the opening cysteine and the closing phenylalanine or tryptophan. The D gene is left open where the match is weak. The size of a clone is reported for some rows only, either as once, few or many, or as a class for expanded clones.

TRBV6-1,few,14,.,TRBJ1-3,TGTGCCAGCAGCCAGGAGTTCTCTGGAAACACCATATATTTT,CASSQEFSGNTIYF
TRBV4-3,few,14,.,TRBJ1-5,TGCGCCAGCGGCGCAAGTTGGGGAGATCAGCCCCAGCATTTT,CASGASWGDQPQHF
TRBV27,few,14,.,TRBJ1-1,TGTGCCAGCAGTTCCAGGGTAATGAACACTGAAGCTTTCTTT,CASSSRVMNTEAFF
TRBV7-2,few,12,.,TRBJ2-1,TGTGCCAGCAGCCAGATTGGGAATGAGCAGTTCTTC,CASSQIGNEQFF
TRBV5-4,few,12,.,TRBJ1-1,TGTGCCAGCAGCCCGGGAACAGATGAAGCTTTCTTT,CASSPGTDEAFF
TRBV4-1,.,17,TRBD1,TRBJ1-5,TGCGCCAGCAGCCGAGCACCCTGGGCAGGGGGCGGTCAGCCCCAGCATTTT,CASSRAPWAGGGQPQHF
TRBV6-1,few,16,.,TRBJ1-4,TGTGCCAGCAGTGCTCTGGGGACTGCAACTAATGAAAAACTGTTTTTT,CASSALGTATNEKLFF
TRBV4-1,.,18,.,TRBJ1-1,TGCGCCAGCAGCCAAGATGGAGTTCGAGGGGGTTGGAGCACTGAAGCTTTCTTT,CASSQDGVRGGWSTEAFF
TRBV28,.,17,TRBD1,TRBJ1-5,TGTGCCAGCAGCTCACCGAGCCGGGACAGGGGTGATCAGCCCCAGCATTTT,CASSSPSRDRGDQPQHF
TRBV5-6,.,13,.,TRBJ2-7,TGTGCCAGCAGCTTGGGTGGTAACTACGAGCAGTACTTC,CASSLGGNYEQYF
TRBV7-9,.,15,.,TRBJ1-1,TGTGCCAGCAGCGTAAGACTTCGAGGGGGTACTGAAGCTTTCTTT,CASSVRLRGGTEAFF
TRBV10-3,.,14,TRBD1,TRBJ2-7,TGTGCCATCAGTGAAACAGGGGTCCTCTACGAGCAGTACTTC,CAISETGVLYEQYF
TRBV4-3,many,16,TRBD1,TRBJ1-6,TGCGCCAGCAGCCAAGCGTGGACAGGGATAAATTCACCCCTCCACTTT,CASSQAWTGINSPLHF
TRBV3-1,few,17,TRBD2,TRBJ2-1,TGTGCCAGCAGCCAAGAGACTAGCGGGAGACTGCGCAATGAGCAGTTCTTC,CASSQETSGRLRNEQFF
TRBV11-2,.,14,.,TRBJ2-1,TGTGCCAGCAGCTTAGGCGGGATGTACAATGAGCAGTTCTTC,CASSLGGMYNEQFF
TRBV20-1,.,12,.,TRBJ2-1,TGCAGAGCTAGAGATGTTTCGAATGAGCAGTTCTTC,CRARDVSNEQFF
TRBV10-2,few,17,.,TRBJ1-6,TGCGCCAGCAGTGAGTCGAGTCTTGGGACATCGGGATCACCCCTCCACTTT,CASSESSLGTSGSPLHF
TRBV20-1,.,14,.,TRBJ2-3,TGCAGTGCTAGATCGGCACAGATAACAGATACGCAGTATTTT,CSARSAQITDTQYF
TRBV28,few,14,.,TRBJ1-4,TGTGCCACCTACACCGGGATCTCTAATGAAAAACTGTTTTTT,CATYTGISNEKLFF
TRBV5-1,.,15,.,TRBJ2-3,TGCGCCAGCAGCTTGGGGGGCGGCACTACAGATACGCAGTATTTT,CASSLGGGTTDTQYF
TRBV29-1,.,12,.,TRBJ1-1,TGCAGCGTCCAGCGCGGAGTGGCTGAAGCTTTCTTT,CSVQRGVAEAFF
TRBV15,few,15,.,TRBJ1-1,TGTGCCACCAGCAGTTCCCCAGGGATGAACACTGAAGCTTTCTTT,CATSSSPGMNTEAFF
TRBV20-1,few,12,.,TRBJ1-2,TGCAGTGCTAGTGGAGCTAACTATGGCTACACCTTC,CSASGANYGYTF
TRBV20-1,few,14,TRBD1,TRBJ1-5,TGCAGTGCTTATGGACAGGGTGCTATTCAGCCCCAGCATTTT,CSAYGQGAIQPQHF
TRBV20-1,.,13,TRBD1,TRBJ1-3,TGCAGTGCTACGACAGGGGCTGGAAACACCATATATTTT,CSATTGAGNTIYF
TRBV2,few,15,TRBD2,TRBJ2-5,TGTGCCAGCAGTGAAGGACTAGCGGGAGTGGAGACCCAGTACTTC,CASSEGLAGVETQYF
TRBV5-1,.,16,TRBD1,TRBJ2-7,TGCGCCAGCAGCACCGTGACAGGGTCGTTCTTCTACGAGCAGTACTTC,CASSTVTGSFFYEQYF
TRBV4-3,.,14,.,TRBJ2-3,TGCGCCAGCAGCCTGTCAGTAACAGAGGATACGCAGTATTTT,CASSLSVTEDTQYF
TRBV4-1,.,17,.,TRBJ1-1,TGCGCCAGCAGCCAAGATACGGGGGCAGCAGGGAGCACTGAAGCTTTCTTT,CASSQDTGAAGSTEAFF
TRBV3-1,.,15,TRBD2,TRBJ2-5,TGTGCCAGCAGCCAAGATCACCAAGCGGGGAAGACCCAGTACTTC,CASSQDHQAGKTQYF
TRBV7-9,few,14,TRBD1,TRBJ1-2,TGTGCCAGCAGCGTAATACAGGGGAGCTATGGCTACACCTTC,CASSVIQGSYGYTF
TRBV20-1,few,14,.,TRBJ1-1,TGCAGTGCTAGAGACGGGGGCGCGGGGACTGAAGCTTTCTTT,CSARDGGAGTEAFF
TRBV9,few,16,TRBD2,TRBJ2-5,TGTGCCAGCAGCGTAGATCAAAGCGGGGGTTTTGAGACCCAGTACTTC,CASSVDQSGGFETQYF
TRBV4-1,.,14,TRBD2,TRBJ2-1,TGCGCCAGCAGCTCAGCGGGACCCTTGGGTGAGCAGTTCTTC,CASSSAGPLGEQFF
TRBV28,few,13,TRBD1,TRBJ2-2,TGTGCCAGCGGCGACAGGGTCTTCGGGGAGCTGTTTTTT,CASGDRVFGELFF
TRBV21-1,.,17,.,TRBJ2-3,TGTGCCAGCAGCAGGGGACTAGCGGGGGGGCCGAAAGATACGCAGTATTTT,CASSRGLAGGPKDTQYF
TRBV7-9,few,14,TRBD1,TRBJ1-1,TGTGCCAGCAGCAATACAGGGGCTGGCACTGAAGCTTTCTTT,CASSNTGAGTEAFF
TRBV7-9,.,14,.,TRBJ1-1,TGTGCCAGCAGTAGGGCTTTTAGGAGCACTGAAGCTTTCTTT,CASSRAFRSTEAFF
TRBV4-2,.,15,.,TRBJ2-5,TGTGCCAGCAGCCTCTCAGGACCAGACGGAGAGACCCAGTACTTC,CASSLSGPDGETQYF
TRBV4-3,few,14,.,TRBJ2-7,TGCGCCAGCAGCCAAGTGACGGGAGCGGGTGAGCAGTACTTC,CASSQVTGAGEQYF
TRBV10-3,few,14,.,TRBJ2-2,TGTGCCATCAGTGGTTTCAGGGACACCGGGGAGCTGTTTTTT,CAISGFRDTGELFF
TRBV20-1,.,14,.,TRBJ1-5,TGCAGTGCTAGGCCGACAGATAGCAATCAGCCCCAGCATTTT,CSARPTDSNQPQHF
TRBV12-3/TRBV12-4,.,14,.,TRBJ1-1,TGTGCCAGCAACCCGACAGGAGACAACACTGAAGCTTTCTTT,CASNPTGDNTEAFF
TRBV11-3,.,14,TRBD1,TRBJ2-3,TGTGCCAGCAGCCCAAGACAGGGGCTGGATACGCAGTATTTT,CASSPRQGLDTQYF
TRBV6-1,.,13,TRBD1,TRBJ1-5,TGTGCCAGCAGCGGACAGGGTAGCCAGCCCCAGCATTTT,CASSGQGSQPQHF
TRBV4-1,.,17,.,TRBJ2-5,TGCGCCAGCAGTCCAACCCCGGGCGGAATGCAGCTCGAGACCCAGTACTTC,CASSPTPGGMQLETQYF
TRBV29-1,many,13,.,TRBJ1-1,TGCAGCGTTGTCGTGGGGCGGAGCACTGAAGCTTTCTTT,CSVVVGRSTEAFF
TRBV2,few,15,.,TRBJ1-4,TGTGCCAGCAGTGAGGGAGGGGCGGCGGGGGAAAAACTGTTTTTT,CASSEGGAAGEKLFF
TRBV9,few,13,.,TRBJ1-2,TGTGCCAGCAGCGTGGAAGGGAACTATGGCTACACCTTC,CASSVEGNYGYTF
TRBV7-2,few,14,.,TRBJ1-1,TGTGCCAGCAGCTTACGTTATCGGGACACCGAAGCTTTCTTT,CASSLRYRDTEAFF
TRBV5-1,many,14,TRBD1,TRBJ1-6,TGCGCCAGCAGCCCGGGACAGAATAATTCACCCCTCCACTTT,CASSPGQNNSPLHF
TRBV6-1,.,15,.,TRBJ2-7,TGTGCCAGCACCGCATTACGGGGGCCCCTCTACGAGCAGTACTTC,CASTALRGPLYEQYF
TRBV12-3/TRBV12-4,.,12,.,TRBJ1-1,TGTGCCAGCAGACCGCGGGCAGCTGAAGCTTTCTTT,CASRPRAAEAFF
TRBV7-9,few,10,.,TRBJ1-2,TGTGCCAGCAGCTTAAAAGGGACCTTCTTC,CASSLKGTFF
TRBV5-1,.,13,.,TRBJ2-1,TGCGCCAGCAGCTTGGGGGTCAGGCCAGAGCAGTTCTTC,CASSLGVRPEQFF
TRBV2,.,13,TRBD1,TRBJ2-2,TGTGCCAGCACCCCGGGACAGGGAGGGGAGCTGTTTTTT,CASTPGQGGELFF
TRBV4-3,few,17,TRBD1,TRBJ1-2,TGCGCCAGCAGCCAACTAATTCCTCCCGGGACAGGGTACGGCTACACCTTC,CASSQLIPPGTGYGYTF
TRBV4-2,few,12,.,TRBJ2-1,TGTGCCAGCAGCCAGAGGGACAATGAGCAGTTCTTC,CASSQRDNEQFF
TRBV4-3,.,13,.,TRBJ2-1,TGCGCCAGCAGCCAAGCGCCCTACAATGAGCAGTTCTTC,CASSQAPYNEQFF
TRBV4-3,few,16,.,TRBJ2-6,TGCGCCAGCAGCCAAGATTTTTTCTCTGGGGCCAACGTCCTGACTTTC,CASSQDFFSGANVLTF